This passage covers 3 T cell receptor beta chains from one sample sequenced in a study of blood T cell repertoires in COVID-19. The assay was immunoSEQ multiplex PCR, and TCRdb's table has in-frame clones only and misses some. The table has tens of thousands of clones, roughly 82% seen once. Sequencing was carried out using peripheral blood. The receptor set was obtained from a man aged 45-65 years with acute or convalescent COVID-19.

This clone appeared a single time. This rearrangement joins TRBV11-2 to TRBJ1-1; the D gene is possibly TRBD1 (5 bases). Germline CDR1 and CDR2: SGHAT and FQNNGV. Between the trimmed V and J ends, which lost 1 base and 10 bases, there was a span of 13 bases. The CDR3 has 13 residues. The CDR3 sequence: CASSLAEQGRAFF. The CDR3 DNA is TGTGCCAGCAGCTTAGCGGAGCAGGGTAGAGCTTTCTTT.

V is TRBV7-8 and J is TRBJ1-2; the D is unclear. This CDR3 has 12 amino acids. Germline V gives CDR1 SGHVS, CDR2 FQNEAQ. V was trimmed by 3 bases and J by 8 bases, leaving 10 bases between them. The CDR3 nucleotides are TGTGCCAGCAGCTTGCGGGGTCGGGGCTACACCTTC. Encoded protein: CASSLRGRGYTF.

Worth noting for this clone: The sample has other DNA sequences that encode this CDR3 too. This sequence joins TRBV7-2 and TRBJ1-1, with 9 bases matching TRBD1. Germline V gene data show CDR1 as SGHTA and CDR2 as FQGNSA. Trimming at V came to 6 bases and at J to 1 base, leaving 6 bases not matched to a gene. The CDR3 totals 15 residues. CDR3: CASRLTGGGNTEAFF. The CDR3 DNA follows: TGTGCCAGCAGGTTAACAGGGGGCGGGAACACTGAAGCTTTCTTT.